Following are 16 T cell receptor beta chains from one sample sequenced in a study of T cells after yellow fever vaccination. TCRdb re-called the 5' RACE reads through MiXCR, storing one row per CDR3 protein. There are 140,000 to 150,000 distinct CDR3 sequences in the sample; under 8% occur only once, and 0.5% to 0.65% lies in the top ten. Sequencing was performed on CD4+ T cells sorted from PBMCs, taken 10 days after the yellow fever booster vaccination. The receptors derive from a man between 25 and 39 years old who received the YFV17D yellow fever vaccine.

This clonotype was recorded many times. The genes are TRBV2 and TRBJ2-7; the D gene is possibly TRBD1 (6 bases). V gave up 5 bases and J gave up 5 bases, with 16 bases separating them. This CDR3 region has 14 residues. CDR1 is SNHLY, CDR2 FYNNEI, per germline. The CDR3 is CASSPLPTGNEQYF. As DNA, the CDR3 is TGTGCCAGCAGTCCCCTACCCACAGGGAACGAGCAGTACTTC.

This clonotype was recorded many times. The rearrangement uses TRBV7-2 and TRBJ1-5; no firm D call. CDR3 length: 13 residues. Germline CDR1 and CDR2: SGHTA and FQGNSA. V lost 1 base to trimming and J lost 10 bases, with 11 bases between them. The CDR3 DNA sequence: TGTGCCAGCAGCTTAGAAGACTATAGTCCCCAGCATTTT. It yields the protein CASSLEDYSPQHF.

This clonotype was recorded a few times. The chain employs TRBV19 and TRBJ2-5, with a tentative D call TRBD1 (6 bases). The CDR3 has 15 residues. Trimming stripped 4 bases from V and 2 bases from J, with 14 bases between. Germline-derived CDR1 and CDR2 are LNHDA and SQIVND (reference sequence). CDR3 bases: TGTGCCAGTAGTAGAGACAGGCTAGGGCAAGAGACCCAGTACTTC. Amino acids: CASSRDRLGQETQYF.

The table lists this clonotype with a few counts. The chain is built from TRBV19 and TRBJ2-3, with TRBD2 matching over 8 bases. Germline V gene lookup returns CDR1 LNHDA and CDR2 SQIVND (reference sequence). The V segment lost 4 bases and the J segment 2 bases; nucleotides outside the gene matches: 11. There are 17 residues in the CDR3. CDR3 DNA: TGTGCCAGTAGTAGCGGGGCTAGCGGGTTCCTCACAGATACGCAGTATTTT. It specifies CASSSGASGFLTDTQYF.

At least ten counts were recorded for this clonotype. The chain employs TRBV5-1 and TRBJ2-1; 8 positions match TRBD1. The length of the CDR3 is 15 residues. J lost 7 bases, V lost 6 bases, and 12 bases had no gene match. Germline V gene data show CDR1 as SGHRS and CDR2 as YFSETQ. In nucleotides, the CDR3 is TGCGCCAGCATGATTGGACAGGGATTTGTGAATGAGCAGTTCTTC. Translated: CASMIGQGFVNEQFF.

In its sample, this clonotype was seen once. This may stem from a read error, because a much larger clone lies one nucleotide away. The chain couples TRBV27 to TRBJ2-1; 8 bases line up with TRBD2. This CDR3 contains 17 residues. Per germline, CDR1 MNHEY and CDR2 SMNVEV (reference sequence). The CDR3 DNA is TGTGCCAGCTGTTTGAATTGGGGGTTAGCGGGACTCAATGAGCAGTTCTTC. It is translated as CASCLNWGLAGLNEQFF.

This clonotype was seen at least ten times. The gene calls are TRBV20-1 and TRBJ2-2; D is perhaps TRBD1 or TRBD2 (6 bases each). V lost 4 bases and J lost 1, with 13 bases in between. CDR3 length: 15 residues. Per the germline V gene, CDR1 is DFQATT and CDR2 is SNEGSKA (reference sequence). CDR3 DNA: TGCAGTGCTAACAGGAGGGGGTGGAACACCGGGGAGCTGTTTTTT. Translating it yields CSANRRGWNTGELFF.

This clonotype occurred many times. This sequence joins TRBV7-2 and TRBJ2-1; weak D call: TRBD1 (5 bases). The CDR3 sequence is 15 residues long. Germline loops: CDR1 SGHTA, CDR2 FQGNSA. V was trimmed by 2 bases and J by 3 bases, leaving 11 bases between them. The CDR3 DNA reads TGTGCCAGCAGCTTATATCAGGGTAGCTACAATGAGCAGTTCTTC. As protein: CASSLYQGSYNEQFF.

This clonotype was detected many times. For the CDR3, the DNA is TGCGCCAGCAGCCCGCCGGGACAGGGTGCCTACGAGCAGTACTTC. Its translation: CASSPPGQGAYEQYF. The chain is built from TRBV5-1 and TRBJ2-7; 9 bases map to TRBD1. The V segment lost 4 bases and the J segment 2 bases; nucleotides outside the gene matches: 7. From germline, CDR1 is SGHRS and CDR2 YFSETQ. The CDR3 has 15 residues.

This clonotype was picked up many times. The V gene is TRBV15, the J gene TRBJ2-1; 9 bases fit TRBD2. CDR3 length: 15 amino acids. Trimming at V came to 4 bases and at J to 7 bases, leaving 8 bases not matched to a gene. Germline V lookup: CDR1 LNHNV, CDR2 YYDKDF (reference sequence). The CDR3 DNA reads TGTGCCACCAGCAACATAGCGGGAGTGAGAAATGAGCAGTTCTTC. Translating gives CATSNIAGVRNEQFF.

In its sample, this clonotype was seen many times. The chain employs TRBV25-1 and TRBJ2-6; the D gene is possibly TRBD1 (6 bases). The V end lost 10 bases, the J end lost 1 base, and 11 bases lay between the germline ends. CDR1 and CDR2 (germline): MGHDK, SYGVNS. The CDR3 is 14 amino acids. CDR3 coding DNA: TGTGCCACCGAAGGGGGTTCTGGGGCCAACGTCCTGACTTTC. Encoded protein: CATEGGSGANVLTF.

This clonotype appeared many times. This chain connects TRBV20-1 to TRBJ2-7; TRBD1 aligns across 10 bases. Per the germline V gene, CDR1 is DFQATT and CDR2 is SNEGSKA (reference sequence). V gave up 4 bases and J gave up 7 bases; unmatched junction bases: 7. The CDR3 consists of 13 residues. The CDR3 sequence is CSATGQGKLEQYF. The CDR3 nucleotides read TGCAGTGCTACGGGACAGGGGAAACTGGAGCAGTACTTC.

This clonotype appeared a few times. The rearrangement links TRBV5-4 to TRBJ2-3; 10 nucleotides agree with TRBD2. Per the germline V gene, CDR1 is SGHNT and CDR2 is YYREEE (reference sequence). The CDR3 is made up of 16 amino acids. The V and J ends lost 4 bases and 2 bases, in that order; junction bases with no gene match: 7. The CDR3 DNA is TGTGCCAGCAGCCTGAAACTAGCGGGGTTCACAGATACGCAGTATTTT. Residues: CASSLKLAGFTDTQYF.

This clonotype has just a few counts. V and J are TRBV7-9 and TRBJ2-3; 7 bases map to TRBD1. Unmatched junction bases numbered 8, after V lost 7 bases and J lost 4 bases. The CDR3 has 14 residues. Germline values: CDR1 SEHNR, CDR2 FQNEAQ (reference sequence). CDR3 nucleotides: TGTGCCAGCACCCTGAGACAGGGCGCAGATACGCAGTATTTT. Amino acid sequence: CASTLRQGADTQYF.

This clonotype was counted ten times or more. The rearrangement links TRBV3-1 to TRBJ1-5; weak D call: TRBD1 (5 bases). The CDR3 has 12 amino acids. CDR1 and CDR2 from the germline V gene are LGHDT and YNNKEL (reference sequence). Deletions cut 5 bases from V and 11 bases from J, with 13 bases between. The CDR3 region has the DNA TGTGCCAGCAGCTCCTCGGGGGAGTCCCAGCATTTT. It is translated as CASSSSGESQHF. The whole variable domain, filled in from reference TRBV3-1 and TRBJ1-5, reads DTAVSQTPKYLVTQMGNDKSIKCEQNLGHDTMYWYKQDSKKFLKIMFSYNNKELIINETVPNRFSPKSPDKAHLNLHINSLELGDSAVYFCASSSSGESQHFGDGTRLSIL.

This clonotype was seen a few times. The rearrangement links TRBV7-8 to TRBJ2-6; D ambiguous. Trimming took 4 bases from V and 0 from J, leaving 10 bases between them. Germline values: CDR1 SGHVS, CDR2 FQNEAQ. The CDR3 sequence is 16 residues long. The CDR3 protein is CASSSPHFSGANVLTF. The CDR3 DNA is TGTGCCAGCAGCTCCCCTCATTTCTCTGGGGCCAACGTCCTGACTTTC.